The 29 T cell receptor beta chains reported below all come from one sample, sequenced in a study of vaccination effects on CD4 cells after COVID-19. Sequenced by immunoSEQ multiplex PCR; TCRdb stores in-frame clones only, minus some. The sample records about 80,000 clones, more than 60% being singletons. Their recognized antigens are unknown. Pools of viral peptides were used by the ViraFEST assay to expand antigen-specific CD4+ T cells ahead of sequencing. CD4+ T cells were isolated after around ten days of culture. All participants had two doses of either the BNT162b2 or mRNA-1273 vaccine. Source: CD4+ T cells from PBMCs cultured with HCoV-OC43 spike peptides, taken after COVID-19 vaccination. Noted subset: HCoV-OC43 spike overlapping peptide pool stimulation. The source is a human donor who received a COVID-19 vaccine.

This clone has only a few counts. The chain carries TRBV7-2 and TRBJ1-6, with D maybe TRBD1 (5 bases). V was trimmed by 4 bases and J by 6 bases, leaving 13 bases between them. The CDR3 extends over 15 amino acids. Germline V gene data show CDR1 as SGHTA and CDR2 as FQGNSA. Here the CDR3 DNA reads TGTGCCAGCAGCTCCGAGGGGTACCCTAATTCACCCCTCCACTTT. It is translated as CASSSEGYPNSPLHF.

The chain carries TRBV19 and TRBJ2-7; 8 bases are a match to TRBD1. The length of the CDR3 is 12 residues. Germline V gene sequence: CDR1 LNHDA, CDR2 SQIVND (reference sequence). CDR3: CPRGQVLHEQYV. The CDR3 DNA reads TGCCCCCGGGGACAGGTCCTGCACGAGCAGTACGTC.

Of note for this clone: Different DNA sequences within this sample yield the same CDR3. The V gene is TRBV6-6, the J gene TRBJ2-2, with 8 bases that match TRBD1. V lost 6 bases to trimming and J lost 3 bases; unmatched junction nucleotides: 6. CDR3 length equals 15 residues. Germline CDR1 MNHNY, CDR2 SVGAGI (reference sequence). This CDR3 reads CASRDTTGDTGELFF. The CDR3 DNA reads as TGTGCCAGCAGGGACACGACAGGGGACACCGGGGAGCTGTTTTTT.

The CDR3 region is CASGLVPGTGDTGELFF. DNA for the CDR3: TGTGCTAGTGGTTTGGTACCCGGGACAGGGGACACCGGGGAGCTGTTTTTT. The V and J genes are TRBV12-5 and TRBJ2-2; TRBD1 agrees at 10 bases. Germline values: CDR1 LGHNT, CDR2 FRNRAP. CDR3 length: 17 amino acids. With V trimmed by 0 bases and J by 3 bases, 4 bases remained unmatched.

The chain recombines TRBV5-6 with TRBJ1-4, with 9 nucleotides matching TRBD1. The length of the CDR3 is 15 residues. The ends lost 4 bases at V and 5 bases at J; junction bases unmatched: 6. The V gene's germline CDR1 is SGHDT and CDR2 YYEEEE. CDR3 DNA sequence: TGTGCCAGCAGCCCGACAGGGGGGAGGAATGAAAAACTGTTTTTT. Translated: CASSPTGGRNEKLFF.

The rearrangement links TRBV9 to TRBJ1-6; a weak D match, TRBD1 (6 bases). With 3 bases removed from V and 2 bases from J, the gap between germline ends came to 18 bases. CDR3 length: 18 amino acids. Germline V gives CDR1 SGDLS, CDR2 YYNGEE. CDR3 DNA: TGTGCCAGCAGCGCTAGTGACAGGAGAAGCGCCTATAATTCACCCCTCCACTTT. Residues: CASSASDRRSAYNSPLHF.

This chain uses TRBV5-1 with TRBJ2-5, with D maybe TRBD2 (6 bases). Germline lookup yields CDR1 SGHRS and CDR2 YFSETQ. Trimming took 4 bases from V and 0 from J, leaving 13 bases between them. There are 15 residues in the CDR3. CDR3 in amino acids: CASSPIGGNQETQYF. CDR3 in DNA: TGCGCCAGCAGCCCTATCGGGGGAAACCAAGAGACCCAGTACTTC.

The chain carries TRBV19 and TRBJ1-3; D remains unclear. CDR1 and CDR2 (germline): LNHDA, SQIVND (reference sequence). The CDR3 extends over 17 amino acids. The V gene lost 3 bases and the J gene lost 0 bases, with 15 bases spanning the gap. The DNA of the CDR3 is TGTGCCAGTAGTATCTTCGGCCTAGGGTACTCTGGAAACACCATATATTTT. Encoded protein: CASSIFGLGYSGNTIYF.

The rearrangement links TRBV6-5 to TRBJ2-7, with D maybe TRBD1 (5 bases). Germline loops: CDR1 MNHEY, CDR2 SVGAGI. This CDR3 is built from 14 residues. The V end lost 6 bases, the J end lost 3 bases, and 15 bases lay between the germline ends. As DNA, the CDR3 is TGTGCCAGCAGCCAGGGCCGCCTCGGCTACGAGCAGTACGTC. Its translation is CASSQGRLGYEQYV.

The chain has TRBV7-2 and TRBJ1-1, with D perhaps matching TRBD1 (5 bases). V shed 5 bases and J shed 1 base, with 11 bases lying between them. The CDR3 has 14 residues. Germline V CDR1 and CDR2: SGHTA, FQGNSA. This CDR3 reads CASSGGRGNTEAFF. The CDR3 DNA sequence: TGTGCCAGCAGCGGGGGACGGGGGAACACTGAAGCTTTCTTT.

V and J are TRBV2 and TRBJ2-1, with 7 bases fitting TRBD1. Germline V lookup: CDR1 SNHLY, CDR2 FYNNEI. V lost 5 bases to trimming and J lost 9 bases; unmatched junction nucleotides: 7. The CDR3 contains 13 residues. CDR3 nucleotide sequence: TGTGCCAGCAGTATGGGGACAGACCTTGAGCAGTTCTTC. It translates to CASSMGTDLEQFF.

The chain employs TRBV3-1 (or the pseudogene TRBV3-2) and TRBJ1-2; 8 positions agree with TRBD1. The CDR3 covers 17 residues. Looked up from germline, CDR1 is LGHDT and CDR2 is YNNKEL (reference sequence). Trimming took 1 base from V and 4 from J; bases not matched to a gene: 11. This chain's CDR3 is CASSQVRTGSASYGYTF. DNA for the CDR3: TGTGCCAGCAGCCAAGTCCGGACAGGGAGCGCTAGCTATGGCTACACCTTC.

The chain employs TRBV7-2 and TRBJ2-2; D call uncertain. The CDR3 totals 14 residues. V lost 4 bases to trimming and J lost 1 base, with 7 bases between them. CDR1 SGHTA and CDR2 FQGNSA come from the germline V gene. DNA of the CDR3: TGTGCCAGCAGCTCGCGGCAGAACACCGGGGAGCTGTTTTTT. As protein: CASSSRQNTGELFF.

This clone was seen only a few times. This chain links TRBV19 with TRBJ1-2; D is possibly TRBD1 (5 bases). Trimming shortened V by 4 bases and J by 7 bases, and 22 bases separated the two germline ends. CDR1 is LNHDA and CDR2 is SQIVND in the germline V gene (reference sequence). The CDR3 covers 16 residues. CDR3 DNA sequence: TGTGCCAGTAGTAACCAAGCCTCGGGGGGAGTTGGTGGCTACACCTTC. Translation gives CASSNQASGGVGGYTF.

Here the CDR3 reads CASSFGTGRETQYF. DNA for the CDR3: TGTGCCAGCAGCTTCGGGACAGGGCGGGAGACCCAGTACTTC. This chain uses TRBV11-2 with TRBJ2-5; 9 bases map to TRBD1. This CDR3 region has 14 residues. The V gene end was trimmed by 3 bases and the J gene end by 5 bases; junction bases not matched to a gene: 4. Germline CDR1 is SGHAT and CDR2 is FQNNGV.

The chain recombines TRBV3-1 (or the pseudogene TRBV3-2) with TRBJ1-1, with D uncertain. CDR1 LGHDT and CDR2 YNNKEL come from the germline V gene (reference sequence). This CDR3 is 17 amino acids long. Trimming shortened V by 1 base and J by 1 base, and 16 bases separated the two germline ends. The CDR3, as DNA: TGTGCCAGCAGCCAAGGATCCGTAGGAGCAGGGAACACTGAAGCTTTCTTT. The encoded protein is CASSQGSVGAGNTEAFF.

This CDR3 is CASKKESGANVLTF. For the CDR3, the DNA is TGTGCCAGCAAGAAGGAATCTGGGGCCAACGTCCTGACTTTC. This sequence joins TRBV28 and TRBJ2-6; D call uncertain. The CDR3 is 14 residues long. CDR1 is MDHEN and CDR2 is SYDVKM in the germline V gene. Trimming pared 7 bases from V and 1 base from J, leaving 8 bases between.

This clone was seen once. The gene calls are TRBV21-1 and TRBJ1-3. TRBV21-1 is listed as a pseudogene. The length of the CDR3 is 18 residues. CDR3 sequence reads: CASRGTGSIPYSGNTIYF. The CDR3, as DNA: TGTGCCAGCAGGGGGACGGGAAGCATTCCCTACTCTGGAAACACCATATATTTT.

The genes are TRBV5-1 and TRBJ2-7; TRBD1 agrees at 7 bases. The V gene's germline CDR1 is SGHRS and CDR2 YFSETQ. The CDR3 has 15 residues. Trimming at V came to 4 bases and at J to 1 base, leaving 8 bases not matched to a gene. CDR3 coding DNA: TGCGCCAGCAGCCCCGGACAGGCCGTTTCCTACGAGCAGTACGTC. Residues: CASSPGQAVSYEQYV.

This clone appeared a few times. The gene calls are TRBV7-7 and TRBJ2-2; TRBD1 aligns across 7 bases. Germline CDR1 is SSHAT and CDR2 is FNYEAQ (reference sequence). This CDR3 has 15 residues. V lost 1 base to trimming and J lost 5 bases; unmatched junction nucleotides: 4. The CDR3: CASSLGGGSTGELFF. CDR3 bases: TGTGCCAGCAGCTTAGGAGGGGGCAGTACCGGGGAGCTGTTTTTT.

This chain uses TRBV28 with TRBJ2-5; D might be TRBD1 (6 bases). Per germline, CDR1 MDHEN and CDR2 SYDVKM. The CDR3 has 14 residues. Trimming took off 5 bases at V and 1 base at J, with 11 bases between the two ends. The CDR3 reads CASSLTGIQETQYF. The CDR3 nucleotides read TGTGCCAGCAGTCTAACAGGGATCCAAGAGACCCAGTACTTC.

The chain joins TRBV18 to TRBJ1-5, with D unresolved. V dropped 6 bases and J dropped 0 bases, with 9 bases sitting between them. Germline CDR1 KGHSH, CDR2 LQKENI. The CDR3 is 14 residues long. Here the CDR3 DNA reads TGTGCCAGCTCCTCGGAAAATAGCAATCAGCCCCAGCATTTT. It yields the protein CASSSENSNQPQHF.

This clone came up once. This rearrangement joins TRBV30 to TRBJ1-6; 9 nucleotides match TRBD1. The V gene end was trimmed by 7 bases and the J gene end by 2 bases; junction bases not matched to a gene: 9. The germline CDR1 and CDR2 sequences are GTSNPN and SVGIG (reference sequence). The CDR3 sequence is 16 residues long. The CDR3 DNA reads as TGTGCCTACAAAACCGGGACAGGGACCTATAATTCACCCCTCCACTTT. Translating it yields CAYKTGTGTYNSPLHF.

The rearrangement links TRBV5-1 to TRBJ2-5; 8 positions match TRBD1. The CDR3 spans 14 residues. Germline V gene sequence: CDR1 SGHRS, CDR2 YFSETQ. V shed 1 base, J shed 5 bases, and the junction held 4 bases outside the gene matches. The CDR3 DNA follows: TGCGCCAGCAGCTTGACAGGGGGAAGGGAGACCCAGTACTTC. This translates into CASSLTGGRETQYF. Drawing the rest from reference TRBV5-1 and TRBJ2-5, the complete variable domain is KAGVTQTPRYLIKTRGQQVTLSCSPISGHRSVSWYQQTPGQGLQFLFEYFSETQRNKGNFPGRFSGRQFSNSRSEMNVSTLELGDSALYLCASSLTGGRETQYFGPGTRLLVL.

CDR3 sequence: CASSTTLEGKNIQYF. CDR3 in DNA: TGTGCCAGCAGCACAACCTTGGAGGGCAAAAACATTCAGTACTTC. The V call is TRBV6-2 or TRBV6-3, the J call TRBJ2-4; D possibly corresponds to TRBD2 (6 bases). The CDR3 loop spans 15 amino acids. Germline CDR1 reads MNHEY; CDR2 reads SVGEGT. Trimming shortened V by 6 bases and J by 3 bases, and 15 bases separated the two germline ends.

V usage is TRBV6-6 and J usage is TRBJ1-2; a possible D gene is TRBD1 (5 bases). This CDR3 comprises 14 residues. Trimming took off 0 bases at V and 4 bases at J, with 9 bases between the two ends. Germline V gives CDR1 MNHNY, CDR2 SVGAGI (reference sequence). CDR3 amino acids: CASSYSGGSYGYTF. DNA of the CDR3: TGTGCCAGCAGTTACTCGGGGGGAAGCTATGGCTACACCTTC.

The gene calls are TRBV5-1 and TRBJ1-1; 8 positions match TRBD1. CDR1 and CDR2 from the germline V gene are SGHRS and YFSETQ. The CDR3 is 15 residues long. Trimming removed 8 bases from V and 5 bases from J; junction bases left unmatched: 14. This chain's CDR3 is CASRLFTTGGTEAFF. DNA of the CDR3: TGCGCCAGTAGACTCTTTACCACAGGGGGAACTGAAGCTTTCTTT.

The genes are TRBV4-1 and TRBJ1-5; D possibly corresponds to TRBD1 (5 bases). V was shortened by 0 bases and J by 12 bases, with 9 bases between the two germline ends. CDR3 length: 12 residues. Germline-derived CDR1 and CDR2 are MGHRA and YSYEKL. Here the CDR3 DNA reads TGCGCCAGCAGCCAAGAGGGGCATTTCCAGCATTTT. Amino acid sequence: CASSQEGHFQHF.

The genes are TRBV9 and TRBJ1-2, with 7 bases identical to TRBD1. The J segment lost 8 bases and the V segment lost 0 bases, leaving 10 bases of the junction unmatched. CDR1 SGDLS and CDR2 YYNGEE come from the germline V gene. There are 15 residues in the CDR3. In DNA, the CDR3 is TGTGCCAGCAGCGTAGTAGGGGCAGGGGGGCAAGGCTACACCTTC. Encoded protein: CASSVVGAGGQGYTF. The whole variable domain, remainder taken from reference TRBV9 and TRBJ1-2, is DSGVTQTPKHLITATGQRVTLRCSPRSGDLSVYWYQQSLDQGLQFLIQYYNGEERAKGNILERFSAQQFPDLHSELNLSSLELGDSALYFCASSVVGAGGQGYTFGSGTRLTVV.